A single sample is the source of the 8 T cell receptor beta chains below, sequenced in a study of cytomegalovirus exposure and HLA in healthy donors. In the PCR, 60 Vbeta and 13 Jbeta primers were used. Profiling relied on immunoSEQ multiplex PCR, and the TCRdb table lists in-frame clones only, not all of them. The sample holds about 150,000 clones, 70% to 90% seen once. The sample comprised PBMCs. These receptors were collected from a woman aged 18-29 years in good health and CMV-seronegative.

This chain uses TRBV7-2 with TRBJ2-1; 9 bases map to TRBD2. The germline gives CDR1 SGHTA, CDR2 FQGNSA. The CDR3 has 17 residues. With 2 bases clipped from V and 0 bases from J, the junction kept 5 bases outside the gene matches. As DNA, the CDR3 is TGTGCCAGCAGCTTACGACTAGCGGCCTTCTCCTACAATGAGCAGTTCTTC. This codes for CASSLRLAAFSYNEQFF.

V is TRBV21-1 and J is TRBJ2-3; the D segment call TRBD2 is taken from the table without a DNA check. TRBV21-1 is reported as a pseudogene. The CDR3 covers 15 residues. CDR3 loop: CASSKAGGATDTQYF. As DNA, the CDR3 is TGTGCCAGCAGCAAAGCGGGAGGGGCAACAGATACGCAGTATTTT.

This clone showed up just a few times. DNA for the CDR3: TGTGCTAGTGGTTCCGGGACAGGGGGCCATCGCTACACCTTC. This translates into CASGSGTGGHRYTF. V is TRBV12-5 and J is TRBJ1-2; 12 nucleotides agree with TRBD1. The CDR3 consists of 14 residues. Looked up from germline, CDR1 is LGHNT and CDR2 is FRNRAP. The junction had 6 bases not matched to a gene; V was cut back by 4 bases and J by 9 bases.

The chain recombines TRBV5-1 with TRBJ1-1; TRBD1 might be the D (6 bases). V lost 2 bases, J lost 2 bases, and 10 bases lay in between. The length of the CDR3 is 14 residues. Per germline, CDR1 SGHRS and CDR2 YFSETQ. The CDR3 coding sequence is TGCGCCAGCAGCTTCCAGACAGGCAACACTGAAGCTTTCTTT. Residues: CASSFQTGNTEAFF.

The chain couples TRBV4-2 to TRBJ2-1; perhaps TRBD1 as D (6 bases). Germline V lookup: CDR1 LGHNA, CDR2 YNFKEQ. The CDR3 has 16 residues. The V gene lost 2 bases and the J gene lost 9 bases, with 20 bases spanning the gap. CDR3 sequence reads: CASSQLEGLGAGEQFF. The CDR3 DNA sequence: TGTGCCAGCAGCCAACTAGAAGGGCTGGGGGCGGGTGAGCAGTTCTTC.

The V call is TRBV27, the J call TRBJ1-5; 9 bases are a match to TRBD1. The CDR3 sequence is 15 residues long. Germline CDR1 MNHEY, CDR2 SMNVEV (reference sequence). V shed 6 bases and J 6 bases; nucleotides not matched to a gene: 9. The CDR3 nucleotides are TGTGCCAGCAGACTAACAGGGGGCGCGAGTCAGCCCCAGCATTTT. Amino acids: CASRLTGGASQPQHF.

The chain couples TRBV7-2 to TRBJ1-3, with a possible D match to TRBD1 (6 bases). The germline V and J ends were trimmed by 2 bases and 4 bases, with 12 bases remaining between them. Per the germline V gene, CDR1 is SGHTA and CDR2 is FQGNSA. The CDR3 loop spans 15 amino acids. The CDR3 protein is CASSLYAGVGNTIYF. As DNA, the CDR3 is TGTGCCAGCAGCTTATACGCAGGGGTAGGAAACACCATATATTTT.

The chain carries TRBV7-9 and TRBJ2-5; TRBD1 is a possible D gene (6 bases). Germline assignment: CDR1 SEHNR and CDR2 FQNEAQ (reference sequence). The CDR3 runs 15 residues. V lost 3 bases and J lost 2, with 13 bases in between. DNA for the CDR3: TGTGCCAGCAGCTTGCAGGGGAGCCTTCAAGAGACCCAGTACTTC. The encoded protein is CASSLQGSLQETQYF. The entire variable domain, with the rest obtained from reference TRBV7-9 and TRBJ2-5, is as follows: DTGVSQNPRHKITKRGQNVTFRCDPISEHNRLYWYRQTLGQGPEFLTYFQNEAQLEKSRLLSDRFSAERPKGSFSTLEIQRTEQGDSAMYLCASSLQGSLQETQYFGPGTRLLVL.